This entry features one TCR beta chain sequence. Its specificity is not known. CDR1 SGHRS and CDR2 YFSETQ come from the germline V gene. J was trimmed by 7 bases and V by 4 bases; bases with no gene match: 10. The CDR3 sequence is 15 residues long. These data originate in a study of cytomegalovirus exposure and HLA in healthy donors. Whole-study results and caveats: In vitro work confirmed that three CMV-associated chains recognize CMV antigens.

In nominal health when sampled, donors likely had unrecorded immune exposures nonetheless. The PCR made use of 60 Vbeta and 13 Jbeta primers. Some clones are missing from TCRdb's copy, which holds only in-frame ones; the method was immunoSEQ multiplex PCR. This table holds some 210,000 clones, roughly 80% found once. The genes are TRBV5-1 and TRBJ2-7; TRBD1 matches 11 bases. This receptor was obtained from a woman in her 30s in good health and CMV-seropositive. Sequencing input: PBMCs. The DNA for the CDR3 is TGCGCCAGCAGCACCAACGGACAGGGGGCGAGAGAGCAGTACTTC. This encodes CASSTNGQGAREQYF.